A selection of T cell receptor beta chains follows, all from one sample in a study of CD8 T cells in ankylosing spondylitis. Using its own MiXCR run on the 5' RACE reads, TCRdb lists one record per CDR3 protein. Counted here are more than 100,000 distinct CDR3 sequences, roughly 11% occurring once; the ten biggest clones make up about 3.8%. Sequenced sample: blood, either unsorted or a sorted T cell fraction (not recorded which). These receptors all stem from a female donor with ankylosing spondylitis or in good health (not recorded which). The conserved cysteine and the conserved F or W are not part of the CDR3 here.

v_call,cdr3_aa
TRBV5-6,ASSRRGGYGYT
TRBV10-3,AISEKGDNEQF
TRBV5-1,ASSLAGNTDTQY
TRBV3-1,ASSQAGGYNEQF
TRBV20-1,SAGGGNYGYT
TRBV27,ASSPQGDTDNEQF
TRBV3-1,ASRGMPTYEQY
TRBV12-3/TRBV12-4,ASRPGGSGYT
TRBV7-8,ASSLGTTSKTTDTQY
TRBV27,ATTDGNGGTEAF
TRBV7-6,ASSLTGSESGELF
TRBV2,ASSERDGLSTEAF
TRBV3-1,ASTHAGSYNEQF
TRBV7-2,ASSLGGAGSPLH